This TCR beta chain came from a study of CD8 T cells in Susac syndrome. Reverse transcription of 0.5 to 1 ug RNA was performed with random hexamers. In TCRdb, the immunoSEQ multiplex PCR reads were re-called with MiXCR into one record per CDR3 protein. The sample lists around 190,000 distinct CDR3 sequences; 90% to 95% were seen once. Sequencing of TCR beta, carried out with a high-throughput approach, was applied to CD8+ and CD4+ T cells from the blood. The CDR3 is 14 amino acids. Germline-derived CDR1 and CDR2 are MGHDK and SYGVNS. V dropped 4 bases and J dropped 2; count of bases not matched to a gene: 4.

The specimen was CD8+ T cells from PBMCs. The sequence derives from a human donor with multiple sclerosis. V and J are TRBV25-1 and TRBJ2-5, with 7 positions matching TRBD1. The CDR3 nucleotides read TGTGCCAGCAGTGTCCAGGGGGTTCAAGAGACCCAGTACTTC. Amino acid sequence: CASSVQGVQETQYF.